This T cell receptor beta chain originates from a study of shared clonotypes between healthy human individuals. Measured with immunoSEQ multiplex PCR; TCRdb has only the in-frame clones, and not every one. The table shows approximately 2,300,000 clones, with 80% to 95% occurring only once. Per the germline V gene, CDR1 is MRHNA and CDR2 is SNTAGT. Trimming removed 0 bases at V and 8 bases at J, with 8 bases between. There are 13 residues in the CDR3. This receptor was identified in a man between 18 and 29 years old in good health. Some clones in this sample may be carry-over from other donors' samples. The rearrangement uses TRBV6-4 and TRBJ2-1; D is possibly TRBD1 or TRBD2 (5 bases each). Source material: naive CD4+ T cells from PBMCs. Subset meaning: CD45RA+ positively selected. In DNA, the CDR3 is TGTGCCAGCAGTGACTCGAGGGGAGATGAGCAGTTCTTC. Protein sequence: CASSDSRGDEQFF.